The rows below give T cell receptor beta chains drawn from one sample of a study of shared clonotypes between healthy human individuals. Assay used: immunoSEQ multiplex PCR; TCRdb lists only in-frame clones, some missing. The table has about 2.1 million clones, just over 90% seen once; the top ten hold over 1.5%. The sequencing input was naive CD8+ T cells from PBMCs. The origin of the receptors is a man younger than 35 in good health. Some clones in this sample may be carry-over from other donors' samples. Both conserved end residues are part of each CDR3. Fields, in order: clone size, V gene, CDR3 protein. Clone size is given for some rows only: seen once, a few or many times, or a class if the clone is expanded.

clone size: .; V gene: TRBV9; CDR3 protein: CASSVASDATNYGYTF
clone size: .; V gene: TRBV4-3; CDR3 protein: CASSQEEGLRSRIKTQYF
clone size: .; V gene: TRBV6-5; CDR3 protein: CASSYSNSGAYEQYF
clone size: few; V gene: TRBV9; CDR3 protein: CASSAGQGRVNEQFF
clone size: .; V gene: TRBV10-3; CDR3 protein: CAISSLRTRGTGELFF
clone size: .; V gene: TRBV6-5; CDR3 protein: CASSSTSGRYEQYF
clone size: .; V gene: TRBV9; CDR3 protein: CATQGGGNTGELFF
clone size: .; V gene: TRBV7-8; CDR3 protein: CASSGPDRHPYEQYF
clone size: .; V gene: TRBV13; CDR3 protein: CASSPTGLGSDTQYF
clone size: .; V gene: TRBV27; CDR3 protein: CASSSRPLTGEQFF
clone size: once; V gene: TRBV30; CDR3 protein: CAWTPPGSNEQFF
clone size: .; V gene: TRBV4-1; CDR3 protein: CASSQIAGVVDGGYEQYF
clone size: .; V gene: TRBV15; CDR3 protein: CATTGHPSGANVLTF
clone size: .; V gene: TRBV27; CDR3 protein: CASSLSSRPNTEAFF
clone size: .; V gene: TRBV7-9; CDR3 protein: CASSLGDYYEQYF
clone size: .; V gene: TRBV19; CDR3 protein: CASSIVGGASNQPQHF
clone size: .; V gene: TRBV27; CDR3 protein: CASSSPRYGYTF
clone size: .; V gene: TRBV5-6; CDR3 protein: CASQPRRNYGYTF
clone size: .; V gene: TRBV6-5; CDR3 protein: CASSPAGGGGYTF
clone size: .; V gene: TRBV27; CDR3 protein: CASRPRTGPSNQPQHF
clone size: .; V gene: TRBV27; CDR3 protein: CASSPAGNSNQPQHF
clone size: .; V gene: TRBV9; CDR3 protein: CASSVGNPSSYEQYF
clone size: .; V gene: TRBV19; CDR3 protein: CASRRDDGLQYF
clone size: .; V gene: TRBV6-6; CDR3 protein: CASSYFQSSTDTQYF
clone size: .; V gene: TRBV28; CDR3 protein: CASSFWGNNSPLHF
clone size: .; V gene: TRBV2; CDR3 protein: CASRGRTNEKLFF
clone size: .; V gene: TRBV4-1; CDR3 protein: CASSQGGYSNQPQHF
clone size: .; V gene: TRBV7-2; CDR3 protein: CASSLDRNTEAFF